Below, 3 T cell receptor beta chains from the same sample are listed, as sequenced in a study of early T cells in non-severe SARS-CoV-2 infection. One entry per CDR3 protein results from TCRdb running MiXCR on the 5' RACE reads. The data show around 84,000 distinct CDR3 sequences, around 9.3% seen once. Sequencing was performed on whole blood, taken at baseline. The receptors shown here come from an adult who was a healthcare worker with PCR-confirmed SARS-CoV-2 infection or an uninfected control (not recorded which).

There are a few counts of this clonotype. The rearrangement links TRBV20-1 to TRBJ2-5; 9 positions agree with TRBD2. Germline CDR1 is DFQATT and CDR2 is SNEGSKA (reference sequence). CDR3 length: 16 amino acids. J lost 2 bases, V lost 7 bases, and 14 bases had no gene match. The CDR3 sequence is CSVSSASGATQETQYF. The DNA for the CDR3 is TGCAGTGTCAGTTCCGCTAGCGGGGCGACTCAAGAGACCCAGTACTTC.

V is TRBV5-1 and J is TRBJ2-7, with 7 bases lining up with TRBD1. V lost 7 bases and J lost 0; bases outside the gene matches: 13. CDR3 length: 16 amino acids. The germline V gene has CDR1 SGHRS and CDR2 YFSETQ. CDR3 nucleotide sequence: TGCGCCAGCCAACTGACAGGGTTGGCGGACTCCTACGAGCAGTACTTC. It encodes CASQLTGLADSYEQYF. Complete variable domain (other parts from reference TRBV5-1 and TRBJ2-7): KAGVTQTPRYLIKTRGQQVTLSCSPISGHRSVSWYQQTPGQGLQFLFEYFSETQRNKGNFPGRFSGRQFSNSRSEMNVSTLELGDSALYLCASQLTGLADSYEQYFGPGTRLTVT.

As concerns this clonotype: A read error may be the cause here, since a much bigger clone is one base away. This chain connects TRBV4-2 to TRBJ1-4; D is undetermined. CDR1 is LGHNA, CDR2 YNFKEQ, per germline. The CDR3 is made up of 14 amino acids. CDR3: CGSSQSKANEKLFF. The CDR3, as DNA: TGTGGCAGCAGCCAATCTAAGGCTAATGAAAAACTGTTTTTT.